Listed here is a single TCR gamma chain. In its sample, this clone comes out as large (0.1 to 1%). There is no known antigen for this receptor. Base qualities were left out, and no much larger clone turns up one base away. These data come from a study of gamma delta lymphoproliferative disorders and STAT genes (dated by TCRdb to between 2017 and 2018). In the study overall: Gamma-chain libraries were prepared from at least 50 ng of genomic DNA using the LymphoTrack Dx TCRG Assay. Since no corresponding Invivoscribe delta assay was available, delta-chain libraries were prepared following the standard operating procedure of the EuroClonality-NGS working group. The study profiled TCR gamma and delta CDR3 repertoires by deep sequencing in Tgammadelta lymphoproliferative disease patients and healthy controls, within a larger immunophenotypic and STAT-mutation study. To confirm the results, all delta-chain samples and two gamma-chain samples were sequenced a second time.

After removal of 3 bases from V and 4 bases from J, the junction retains 3 bases not matched to a gene. The CDR1 and CDR2 encoded by the germline V gene are EGSTGY and YDSYTSSV. The CDR3 has 12 amino acids, counting the end cysteine and phenylalanine. Only the CDR3 DNA stays, 36 bases, in frame from base 1. In both library methods, multiplex PCR was carried out with primers targeting conserved V and J regions of the TCR genes. After purification and pooling, the amplicons were sequenced on an Illumina MiSeq platform. In the original analysis: V(D)J alignment, clonotype assembly and translation were handled by MiXCR, while functionality assessment and CDR3 repertoire analyses were done with VDJtools. The IMGT definition of CDR3 was applied, and only productive sequences using functional genes were analyzed, with ORF genes and pseudogenes left out. A custom Python script was used to search all patients and controls for identical amino acid CDR3s of major clonotypes (frequency >=5%). A one-sided non-parametric Wilcoxon test was used to compare clonotype frequencies between patients and controls. Public reads were reanalyzed in TCRdb with CATT, and rows carrying the same DNA were merged afterwards. None of the V and J calls come from the authors' own analysis; TCRdb made them. The sample table lists 1,500 to 2,000 gamma-chain clones, more than 15% of them with a count of one. Together, the top ten hold roughly 33% of the sample.

TCR sequencing was performed on genomic DNA from peripheral blood mononuclear cells isolated from patients and controls. Controls were around 23 healthy adult blood donors, with a median age of about 70 years and some twelve males and around 11 females, matched to patients for age and sex. Overall study outcomes, separate from this receptor: T cells in controls likely covered a range of maturation stages, whereas leukemic cells were skewed toward terminal effectors, which could potentially limit comparisons between patients and controls. When whole repertoires were clustered, gamma repertoires from patients formed a group apart from those of healthy controls, but delta repertoires showed no separation between the groups. It was noted by the authors that NGS specificity may be reduced at low frequencies, so confirmation of the public or private nature of leukemic clones is needed. Almost every major gamma and delta clonotype in patients was public, meaning shared with at least one healthy donor, and only a couple of gamma clonotypes were private to disease.

The sequence joins TRGV4 to TRGJ1 or TRGJ2. TCRdb is silent on the J gene; assignment here came from matching the DNA to germline. Specimen: blood. The origin of this receptor is a human donor in good health. The DNA sequence is given as TGTGCCACCTGGGATACCTATTATAAGAAACTCTTT. The resulting protein is CATWDTYYKKLF.